One and the same sample provided the 24 T cell receptor beta chains below, sequenced in a study of post-analysis software for immune sequencing data. Overall study findings and caveats: Patients had higher frequencies than controls of five TRBV segments, including TRBV5-6, TRBV5-1 and TRBV20-1.

Antigen specificity for these receptors is unknown. Prepared TCR beta cDNA libraries contained unique molecular identifiers. TCRdb re-derived calls from the PCR reads in MiXCR, one entry per CDR3 protein. This table has 740,000 or so distinct CDR3 sequences, 53% appearing once. The material sequenced was blood. These receptors were collected from a girl between 5 and 17 years old with multiple sclerosis.

The V gene is TRBV12-3 or TRBV12-4, the J gene TRBJ1-2, with 10 nucleotides matching TRBD1. The length of the CDR3 is 13 residues. With 8 bases clipped from V and 8 bases from J, the junction kept 8 bases outside the gene matches. In DNA, the CDR3 is TGTGCCAGCGGGTGGACAGGGGGGAACGGCTACACCTTC. This translates into CASGWTGGNGYTF.

The chain uses TRBV2 and TRBJ2-1, with D unresolved. The CDR3 length is 15 residues. Germline V gene lookup returns CDR1 SNHLY and CDR2 FYNNEI. Trimming removed 4 bases from V and 0 bases from J, with 10 bases in between. The CDR3 coding sequence is TGTGCCAGCAGTGGGGAACTGAGCTCCTACAATGAGCAGTTCTTC. It yields the protein CASSGELSSYNEQFF.

The chain carries TRBV5-1 and TRBJ1-2; D is possibly TRBD1 (6 bases). V was shortened by 0 bases and J by 6 bases, with 9 bases between the two germline ends. The CDR3 is 13 residues long. Germline CDR1 and CDR2: SGHRS and YFSETQ. This chain's CDR3 is CASSLAAGDGYTF. CDR3 bases: TGCGCCAGCAGCTTGGCCGCAGGGGATGGCTACACCTTC.

The chain recombines TRBV10-3 with TRBJ2-7; 9 positions match TRBD2. CDR3 length: 17 amino acids. The V gene's germline CDR1 is ENHRY and CDR2 SYGVKD. Trimming took 0 bases from V and 3 from J; bases not matched to a gene: 9. The CDR3 protein is CAISESATGLALYEQYF. In nucleotides, the CDR3 is TGTGCCATCAGTGAGTCGGCAACGGGACTAGCTCTCTACGAGCAGTACTTC.

Concerning this clonotype: Germline is not matched at one junction end, which may reflect a read error. The genes are TRBV15 and TRBJ1-1; no reliable D call. This CDR3 is built from 13 residues. CDR1 and CDR2 from the germline V gene are LNHNV and YYDKDF (reference sequence). Here the CDR3 DNA reads TGTGCCACCAGCAGTGGGTTGAAGACTGAAGCTTTCTTT. This codes for CATSSGLKTEAFF.

As DNA, the CDR3 is TGTGCCAGCAAGCCGTCAGACCGCTATGGCTACACCTTC. Translation: CASKPSDRYGYTF. The rearrangement links TRBV21-1 to TRBJ1-2. TRBV21-1 is given as a pseudogene. This CDR3 comprises 13 residues.

V usage is TRBV7-3 and J usage is TRBJ2-1; 7 nucleotides line up with TRBD2. The CDR3 consists of 12 residues. The V and J ends lost 1 base and 10 bases, in that order; junction bases with no gene match: 1. The germline V gene encodes CDR1 SGHTA and CDR2 FQGTGA. The CDR3, as DNA: TGTGCCAGCAGCTTAAACGGGAGGGAGCAGTTCTTC. It translates to CASSLNGREQFF.

The genes are TRBV5-1 and TRBJ2-4, with D unclear. This CDR3 is 14 amino acids long. The germline gives CDR1 SGHRS, CDR2 YFSETQ. Between the trimmed V and J ends, which lost 5 bases and 7 bases, there was a span of 16 bases. The CDR3 DNA reads as TGCGCCAGCAGAGACCGCCTAGAAGGGAACATTCAGTACTTC. This sequence encodes CASRDRLEGNIQYF.

The CDR3 DNA is TGCAGCGTTGAATGCGGAACAGGGGTCCCAGATACGCAGTATTTT. This encodes CSVECGTGVPDTQYF. The chain carries TRBV29-1 and TRBJ2-3; 7 nucleotides line up with TRBD1. This CDR3 has 15 amino acids. CDR1 SQVTM and CDR2 ANQGSEA come from the germline V gene. J lost 4 bases, V lost 2 bases, and 9 bases had no gene match.

The rearrangement uses TRBV14 and TRBJ2-7, with TRBD1 matching over 7 bases. The CDR3 is 16 residues long. With 4 bases clipped from V and 0 bases from J, the junction kept 9 bases outside the gene matches. Germline V gives CDR1 SGHDN, CDR2 FVKESK. The CDR3 loop is CASSRQGQASSYEQYF. The CDR3 bases are TGTGCCAGCAGCCGACAAGGACAGGCTTCCTCCTACGAGCAGTACTTC.

The J gene is TRBJ2-7, the V gene TRBV7-2; 11 nucleotides agree with TRBD2. The CDR3 covers 16 residues. Germline V CDR1 and CDR2: SGHTA, FQGNSA. V was clipped by 6 bases and J by 1 base; unmatched bases: 8. CDR3 protein: CASSHATSGSSYEQYF. DNA for the CDR3: TGTGCCAGCAGTCACGCCACTAGCGGGAGTTCCTACGAGCAGTACTTC.

This clonotype was picked up a small number of times. This chain links TRBV9 with TRBJ1-2, with 7 bases fitting TRBD1. The junction had 5 bases not matched to a gene; V was cut back by 2 bases and J by 4 bases. This CDR3 is 14 amino acids long. Germline CDR1 reads SGDLS; CDR2 reads YYNGEE. The CDR3 region has the DNA TGTGCCAGCAGCGTGGCCGACAGGGTCTATGGCTACACCTTC. This gives the protein CASSVADRVYGYTF.

The chain carries TRBV5-1 and TRBJ2-5, with 9 bases that match TRBD2. J gave up 5 bases and V 5 bases, and 10 bases lay outside the gene matches. The CDR3 is 15 residues long. Germline V gene lookup returns CDR1 SGHRS and CDR2 YFSETQ. The CDR3 here is CASRTLAGVGETQYF. CDR3 bases: TGCGCCAGCAGGACCTTAGCGGGAGTCGGGGAGACCCAGTACTTC.

The chain has TRBV6-6 and TRBJ1-6, with unresolved D. In germline, CDR1 is MNHNY, CDR2 SVGAGI (reference sequence). Trimming removed 4 bases at V and 7 bases at J, with 8 bases between. This CDR3 is 13 amino acids long. The CDR3 reads CASSSVMNSPLHF. The CDR3 DNA reads as TGTGCCAGCAGTTCGGTTATGAATTCACCCCTCCACTTT.

This clonotype was counted a few times. The rearrangement links TRBV5-1 to TRBJ2-6; D uncertain. The CDR3 contains 14 residues. The V and J ends lost 4 bases and 2 bases respectively, with 7 bases between them. Germline CDR1 SGHRS, CDR2 YFSETQ. In nucleotides, the CDR3 is TGCGCCAGCAGCCTAAATACTGGGGCCAACGTCCTGACTTTC. Its translation: CASSLNTGANVLTF.

This clonotype was recorded once. This chain connects TRBV12-3 or TRBV12-4 to TRBJ2-2; D perhaps matches TRBD2 (7 bases). The CDR3 covers 14 residues. V was shortened by 6 bases and J by 5 bases, with 13 bases between the two germline ends. CDR3 protein: CASRKGGSTGELFF. CDR3 DNA sequence: TGTGCCAGCAGGAAGGGGGGGTCTACCGGGGAGCTGTTTTTT.

This clonotype came up a few times. This chain links TRBV5-1 with TRBJ2-1; D might be TRBD1 (6 bases). The CDR3 has 16 residues. Deletions cut 0 bases from V and 8 bases from J, with 18 bases between. Looked up from germline, CDR1 is SGHRS and CDR2 is YFSETQ. CDR3 sequence reads: CASSLVTGKKGDEQFF. CDR3 nucleotide sequence: TGCGCCAGCAGCTTGGTCACGGGAAAAAAGGGGGATGAGCAGTTCTTC.

The chain links TRBV18 to TRBJ2-7; TRBD2 might be the D (5 bases). Germline V gene sequence: CDR1 KGHSH, CDR2 LQKENI. V lost 3 bases, J lost 7 bases, and 16 bases lay in between. There are 14 residues in the CDR3. The CDR3 DNA is TGTGCCAGCTCACCGCGGGCAGGAACGGTGGAGCAGTACTTC. This gives the protein CASSPRAGTVEQYF.

This clonotype came up a few times. V is TRBV29-1 and J is TRBJ2-1; 9 bases align to TRBD1. Trimming cost V 7 bases and J 13 bases; bases outside gene matches: 8. Germline loops: CDR1 SQVTM, CDR2 ANQGSEA. There are 11 residues in the CDR3. The CDR3 is CSATGQGRQFF. The CDR3 DNA sequence: TGCAGCGCTACAGGACAGGGGAGACAGTTCTTC.

The rearrangement joins TRBV10-3 to TRBJ2-3; D not certain. The CDR3 extends over 15 amino acids. V was trimmed by 5 bases and J by 5 bases, leaving 17 bases between them. The germline V gene has CDR1 ENHRY and CDR2 SYGVKD. CDR3 sequence (DNA): TGTGCCATCAGTACGGAACTGGACGGGCGAGATACGCAGTATTTT. Translated, it gives CAISTELDGRDTQYF.

The chain's CDR3 is CASSLVSSALRTDTQYF. The CDR3 DNA is TGCGCCAGCAGCTTGGTGTCTAGCGCCCTGCGCACAGATACGCAGTATTTT. The rearrangement joins TRBV5-1 to TRBJ2-3, with D perhaps matching TRBD2 (6 bases). The V gene's germline CDR1 is SGHRS and CDR2 YFSETQ. The V end lost 0 bases, the J end lost 1 base, and 15 bases lay between the germline ends. The CDR3 runs 17 residues.

V and J are TRBV29-1 and TRBJ1-2; D is ambiguous. The germline gives CDR1 SQVTM, CDR2 ANQGSEA. This CDR3 region has 12 residues. V was cut by 4 bases and J by 1 base, with 7 bases left in between. CDR3 residues: CSVVADNYGYTF. CDR3 sequence (DNA): TGCAGCGTTGTGGCGGATAACTATGGCTACACCTTC. Variable domain in full (rest from reference TRBV29-1 and TRBJ1-2): SAVISQKPSRDICQRGTSLTIQCQVDSQVTMMFWYRQQPGQSLTLIATANQGSEATYESGFVIDKFPISRPNLTFSTLTVSNMSPEDSSIYLCSVVADNYGYTFGSGTRLTVV.

The chain is built from TRBV29-1 and TRBJ1-2; D is ambiguous. Germline values: CDR1 SQVTM, CDR2 ANQGSEA. The CDR3 consists of 14 residues. V shed 3 bases and J shed 2 bases, with 13 bases lying between them. The CDR3 DNA reads TGCAGCGTTGACGACGGGAATAGGAACTATGGCTACACCTTC. Protein: CSVDDGNRNYGYTF. Combining the CDR3 with reference TRBV29-1 and TRBJ1-2 gives the whole variable domain SAVISQKPSRDICQRGTSLTIQCQVDSQVTMMFWYRQQPGQSLTLIATANQGSEATYESGFVIDKFPISRPNLTFSTLTVSNMSPEDSSIYLCSVDDGNRNYGYTFGSGTRLTVV.

This chain joins TRBV10-3 and TRBJ2-3; D uncertain. Germline V gives CDR1 ENHRY, CDR2 SYGVKD. The CDR3 is made up of 13 amino acids. The V and J ends lost 2 bases and 1 base respectively, with 4 bases between them. This CDR3 reads CAISETGTDTQYF. The CDR3 region has the DNA TGTGCCATCAGTGAGACAGGCACAGATACGCAGTATTTT.